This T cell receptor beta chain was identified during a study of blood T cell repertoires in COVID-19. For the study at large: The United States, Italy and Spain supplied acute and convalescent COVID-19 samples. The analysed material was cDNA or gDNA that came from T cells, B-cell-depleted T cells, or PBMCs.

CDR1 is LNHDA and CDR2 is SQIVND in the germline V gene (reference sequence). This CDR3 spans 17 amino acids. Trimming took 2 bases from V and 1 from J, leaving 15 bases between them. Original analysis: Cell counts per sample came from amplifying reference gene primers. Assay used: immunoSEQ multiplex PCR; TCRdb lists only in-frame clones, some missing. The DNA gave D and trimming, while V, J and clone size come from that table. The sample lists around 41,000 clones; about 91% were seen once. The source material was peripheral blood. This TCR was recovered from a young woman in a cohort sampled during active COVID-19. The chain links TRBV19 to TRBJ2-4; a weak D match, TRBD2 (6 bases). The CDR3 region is CASSITSTSGAKNIQYF. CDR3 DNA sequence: TGTGCCAGTAGTATAACGTCGACCAGCGGGGCCAAAAACATTCAGTACTTC.